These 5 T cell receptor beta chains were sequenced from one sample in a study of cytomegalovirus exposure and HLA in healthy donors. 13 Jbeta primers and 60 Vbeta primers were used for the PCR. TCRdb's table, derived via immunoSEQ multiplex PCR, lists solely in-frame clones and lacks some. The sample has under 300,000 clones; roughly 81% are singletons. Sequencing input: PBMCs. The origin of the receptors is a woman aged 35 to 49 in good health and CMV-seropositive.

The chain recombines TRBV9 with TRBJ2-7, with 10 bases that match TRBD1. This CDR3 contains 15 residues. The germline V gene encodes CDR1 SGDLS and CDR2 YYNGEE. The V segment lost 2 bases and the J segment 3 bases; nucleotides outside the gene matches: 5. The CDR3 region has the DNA TGTGCCAGCAGCGTGGGACAGGGGATAGGCTACGAGCAGTACTTC. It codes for CASSVGQGIGYEQYF.

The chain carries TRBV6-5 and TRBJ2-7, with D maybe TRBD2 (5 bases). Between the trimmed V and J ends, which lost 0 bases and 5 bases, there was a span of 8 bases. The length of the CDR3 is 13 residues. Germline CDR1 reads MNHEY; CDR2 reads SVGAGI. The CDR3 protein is CASSYSTGNEQYF. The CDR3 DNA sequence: TGTGCCAGCAGTTACTCGACGGGGAACGAGCAGTACTTC.

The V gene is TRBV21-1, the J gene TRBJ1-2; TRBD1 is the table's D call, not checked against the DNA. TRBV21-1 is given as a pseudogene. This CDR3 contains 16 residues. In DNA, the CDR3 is TGTGCCAGCAGCAAATCCCATCAGGCGCCTAAGTATGGCTACACCTTC. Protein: CASSKSHQAPKYGYTF.

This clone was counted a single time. The CDR3 sequence: CASSSGTVRGTEAFF. CDR3 in DNA: TGTGCCAGCAGCTCCGGCACAGTCAGGGGTACTGAAGCTTTCTTT. The chain links TRBV27 to TRBJ1-1; D possibly corresponds to TRBD1 (6 bases). The germline V and J ends were trimmed by 6 bases and 5 bases, with 19 bases remaining between them. The CDR3 runs to 15 residues. Germline V lookup: CDR1 MNHEY, CDR2 SMNVEV (reference sequence).

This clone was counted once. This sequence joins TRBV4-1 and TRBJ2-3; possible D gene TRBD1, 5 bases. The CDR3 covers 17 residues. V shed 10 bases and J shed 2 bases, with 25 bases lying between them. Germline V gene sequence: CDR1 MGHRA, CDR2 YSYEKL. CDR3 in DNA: TGCGCCACCCTCTCCCCATTCTCCGACAGATACACAGATACGCAGTATTTT. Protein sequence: CATLSPFSDRYTDTQYF.